This is a list of T cell receptor beta chains from one sample in a study of T cells in Graves' hyperthyroidism and ophthalmopathy. From the multiplex PCR reads, TCRdb called clonotypes with MiXCR, one entry per CDR3 protein. The data hold roughly 500,000 distinct CDR3 sequences, with around 42% observed a single time. The sample comprised peripheral blood or thyroid tissue (not recorded which). The receptors were gathered from an adult woman with Graves' disease, either hyperthyroidism or ophthalmopathy (not recorded which). CDR3s include the opening cysteine and the closing phenylalanine or tryptophan. Clone size is given for some rows only: seen once, a few or many times, or a class if the clone is expanded.

J,V,size,CDR3
TRBJ2-5,TRBV5-1,many,CASRVGQGPQETQYF
TRBJ2-6,TRBV3-1,few,CASSQVWGRRPPGANVLTF
TRBJ2-7,TRBV2,many,CASSEGTSGREQYF
TRBJ1-5,TRBV12-3/TRBV12-4,many,CASSLSSVPQHF
TRBJ1-3,TRBV2,-,CASKGSGVRSGNTIYF
TRBJ1-2,TRBV19,few,CASSLGAGYGYTF
TRBJ1-1,TRBV6-5,many,CASGRGITEAFF
TRBJ1-1,TRBV6-6,many,CASSYSQGAEAFF
TRBJ1-1,TRBV11-2,-,CASREGGTEAFF
TRBJ1-1,TRBV4-2,-,CASSQDSVTEAFF
TRBJ2-7,TRBV20-1,-,CSARARVEYEQYF
TRBJ1-2,TRBV7-2,-,CASSLDSLYGYTF
TRBJ2-7,TRBV2,-,CASSDDGASYEQYF
TRBJ1-1,TRBV29-1,many,CSVPPGVMNTEAFF
TRBJ1-6,TRBV7-2,many,CASSSWAGGMDSPLHF
TRBJ1-5,TRBV2,many,CASRDRRENQPQHF
TRBJ1-1,TRBV10-2,few,CASSISAAGRNTEAFF
TRBJ1-1,TRBV27,many,CASSNGKYNTEAFF
TRBJ1-4,TRBV5-1,-,CASNSGTSTNEKLFF
TRBJ2-5,TRBV29-1,once,CSAQTGTSGETQYF
TRBJ2-7,TRBV29-1,-,CSVGSYEQYF
TRBJ2-5,TRBV10-3,-,CAISDRDKRETQYF
TRBJ2-2,TRBV7-9,many,CASSSVQNTGELFF
TRBJ2-2,TRBV2,many,CASKPRQARLPGELFF
TRBJ1-3,TRBV11-2,many,CASSLSRVSGNTIYF
TRBJ2-6,TRBV20-1,many,CSARALAGIPGANVLTF
TRBJ2-7,TRBV4-1,-,CAKRGLAGKLGPYEQYF
TRBJ2-6,TRBV5-1,-,CASSSSLGANVLTF
TRBJ2-7,TRBV29-1,-,CSEGTGHEQYF
TRBJ1-1,TRBV28,few,CASTYVSGTEAFF
TRBJ2-2,TRBV11-2,-,CASSLGWGLYYTGELFF
TRBJ2-5,TRBV11-2,many,CASSLDLFRTSGTQYF
TRBJ2-7,TRBV7-8,-,CASSSWTGANEQYF
TRBJ1-1,TRBV20-1,-,CSARAGSRGTEAFF
TRBJ1-2,TRBV7-8,-,CASSPGAAYTDYGYTF
TRBJ1-1,TRBV12-3/TRBV12-4,many,CASSLSWGDTEAFF
TRBJ2-7,TRBV10-3,-,CAIKGTGGPEQYF
TRBJ1-1,TRBV29-1,-,CSGAGNTEAFF
TRBJ2-6,TRBV20-1,-,CSARSSRDYLLTF
TRBJ1-5,TRBV2,many,CASQRGTLRHF
TRBJ1-1,TRBV4-1,-,CASSQDPWIWNTEAFF
TRBJ2-5,TRBV5-1,-,CDSSQETQYF
TRBJ1-6,TRBV7-2,-,CASSLPGQTPLHF
TRBJ2-7,TRBV20-1,few,CSARRGELYF
TRBJ2-5,TRBV9,-,CASSPSLWEGGETQYF
TRBJ1-1,TRBV7-2,many,CASSLGAGEAFF
TRBJ1-1,TRBV10-3,many,CAISEQGVATEAFF
TRBJ1-2,TRBV7-9,-,CASSHGQGRYYTF